Listed below are T cell receptor beta chains from one sample, sequenced in a study of chemoradiotherapy in HPV16-positive cancers. Measured with immunoSEQ multiplex PCR; TCRdb has only the in-frame clones, and not every one. Of about 68,000 clones in the sample, more than 70% were seen once. The source was blood, collected from a patient who underwent chemoradiotherapy. The receptor set was obtained from a human donor with HPV-associated anogenital cancer. Both conserved end residues are part of each CDR3. A D gene is named only where the DNA matches it firmly.

NA	TRBV27	TRBJ1-1	TGTGCCAGCAGTTTGGGCGGGGGCTGGACTGAAGCTTTCTTT	CASSLGGGWTEAFF
NA	TRBV27	TRBJ2-5	TGTGCCAGCAGTCCTGGAGGAGGGGGCAGGGAGACCCAGTACTTC	CASSPGGGGRETQYF
NA	TRBV27	TRBJ2-5	TGTGCCAGCTCCCGGACCGGAGAGACCCAGTACTTC	CASSRTGETQYF
NA	TRBV6-1	TRBJ1-1	TGTGCCAGCACCCGAAACTACGGGGCGAACACTGAAGCTTTCTTT	CASTRNYGANTEAFF
NA	TRBV6-1	TRBJ1-4	TGTGCCAGCAGTGTCAAACGGACCGTTGCAACTAATGAAAAACTGTTTTTT	CASSVKRTVATNEKLFF
NA	TRBV29-1	TRBJ1-1	TGCAGCGTGAACAGGGTGGGGAACACTGAAGCTTTCTTT	CSVNRVGNTEAFF
NA	TRBV19	TRBJ2-3	TGTGCCAGTATGTGGCTTGGGACAGATACGCAGTATTTT	CASMWLGTDTQYF
NA	TRBV5-1	TRBJ2-2	TGCGCCAGCAGCTTGTTGCCTAGCTGGTCCGGGGAGCTGTTTTTT	CASSLLPSWSGELFF
TRBD2	TRBV29-1	TRBJ2-3	TGCAGCGTGGGGACTAGCGGGGGGGAATATACGCAGTATTTT	CSVGTSGGEYTQYF
NA	TRBV30	TRBJ1-5	TGTGCCTGGAGCCCTGAGTGGGATCAGCCCCAGCATTTT	CAWSPEWDQPQHF
NA	TRBV28	TRBJ2-1	TGTGCCAGCAGTTTAAGTGGTGAGCAGTTCTTC	CASSLSGEQFF
NA	TRBV14	TRBJ2-5	TGTGCCAGCAGCCAAGGCGGCAGCTTTCAAGAGACCCAGTACTTC	CASSQGGSFQETQYF
NA	TRBV5-6	TRBJ2-2	TGTGCCAGCAGCTTGGTGGGGACCGGGGAGCTGTTTTTT	CASSLVGTGELFF
NA	TRBV5-1	TRBJ2-1	TGCGCCAGCAGAGTGGGGGAGATCTCCTACAATGAGCAGTTCTTC	CASRVGEISYNEQFF
TRBD2	TRBV4-1	TRBJ2-3	TGCGCCAGCAGCCGAACTAGCGGTAACTTAATAGGGGATACGCAGTATTTT	CASSRTSGNLIGDTQYF
NA	TRBV7-9	TRBJ2-5	TGTGCCAGCAGCTTAAATGACGGGACTACCCAGTACTTC	CASSLNDGTTQYF
NA	TRBV9	TRBJ1-1	TGTGCCAGCAGCCCATTAATCCCGATGAACACTGAAGCTTTCTTT	CASSPLIPMNTEAFF